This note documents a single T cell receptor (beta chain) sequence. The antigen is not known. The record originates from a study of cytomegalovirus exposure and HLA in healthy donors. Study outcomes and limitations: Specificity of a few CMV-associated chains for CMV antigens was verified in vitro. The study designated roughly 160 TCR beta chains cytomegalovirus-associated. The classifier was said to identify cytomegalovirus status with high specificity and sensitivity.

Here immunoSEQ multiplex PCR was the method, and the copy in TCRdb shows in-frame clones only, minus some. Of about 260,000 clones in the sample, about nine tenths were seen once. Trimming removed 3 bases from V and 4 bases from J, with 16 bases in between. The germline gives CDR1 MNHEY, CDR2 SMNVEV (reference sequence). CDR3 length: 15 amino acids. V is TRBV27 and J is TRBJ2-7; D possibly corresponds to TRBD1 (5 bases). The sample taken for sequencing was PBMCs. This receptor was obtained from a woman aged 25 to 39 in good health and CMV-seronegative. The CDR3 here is CASSFTAREGYEQYF. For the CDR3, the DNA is TGTGCCAGCAGTTTTACGGCCAGGGAAGGGTACGAGCAGTACTTC.